The sequence of this T cell receptor beta chain was determined in a study of cytomegalovirus exposure and HLA in healthy donors. Primers included in the PCR were 60 Vbeta and 13 Jbeta primers. Repertoires were generated with immunoSEQ multiplex PCR, while TCRdb's copy carries only in-frame clones and drops some. The data show 81,000 or so clones, around four fifths seen once. Whole-study findings and limits: Excluded: some indistinguishable V segments such as TRBV6-2 and TRBV6-3.

Germline V CDR1 and CDR2: SNHLY, FYNNEI. Trimming took off 2 bases at V and 4 bases at J, with 9 bases between the two ends. The CDR3 runs to 14 residues. Regarding this clone: No antigen is known for it.

The chain recombines TRBV2 with TRBJ2-4, with D uncertain. The receptor was isolated from a man aged 45 to 65 in good health and CMV-seropositive. The sequenced material came from PBMCs. The CDR3 sequence: CASSELVRKNIQYF. The CDR3 bases are TGTGCCAGCAGTGAATTAGTCAGGAAAAACATTCAGTACTTC.